This T cell receptor (beta chain) was documented in a study of control samples from healthy donors and cancer patients. TCRdb keeps only in-frame clones here, not all; method: immunoSEQ multiplex PCR. The table includes approximately 130,000 clones, 89% detected once. V lost 0 bases and J 5 bases, leaving 8 bases between the germline ends. Per germline, CDR1 SGDLS and CDR2 YYNGEE. CDR3 length: 13 amino acids. Sample: blood. The V call is TRBV9, the J call TRBJ1-1, with a tentative D call TRBD1 (5 bases). This sequence was found in a middle-aged man in good health. CDR3: CASSVARDTEAFF. The CDR3 DNA reads TGTGCCAGCAGCGTAGCCAGGGATACTGAAGCTTTCTTT.